This T cell receptor beta chain was obtained from a study of early stage breast cancer tumors. This clone occurred once. Germline V gene data show CDR1 as LNHDA and CDR2 as SQIVND (reference sequence). The CDR3 has 16 residues. The V end was cut by 1 base, the J end by 3 bases, with 13 bases between. Measured with immunoSEQ multiplex PCR; TCRdb has only the in-frame clones, and not every one. The table includes more than 65,000 clones, around 80% detected once. The chain joins TRBV19 to TRBJ2-4; possible D gene TRBD1, 6 bases. This sequence was found in a person in their 40s with breast cancer. The material sequenced was blood. CDR3 bases: TGTGCCAGTAGTATAGGGGGGCAGGGGCACAAAAACATTCAGTACTTC. This sequence encodes CASSIGGQGHKNIQYF. The whole variable domain, filled in from reference TRBV19 and TRBJ2-4, reads DGGITQSPKYLFRKEGQNVTLSCEQNLNHDAMYWYRQDPGQGLRLIYYSQIVNDFQKGDIAEGYSVSREKKESFPLTVTSAQKNPTAFYLCASSIGGQGHKNIQYFGAGTRLSVL.